This T cell receptor beta chain was sequenced for a study of regulatory T cells in long-lasting Graves disease. Researchers made TCR beta libraries by using iRepertoire HTBI primers and running Arm-PCR on CDR3 regions. TCRdb re-called the multiplex PCR reads through MiXCR, storing one row per CDR3 protein. Found here are a few hundred thousand distinct CDR3 sequences, roughly 12% of them singletons; the top ten hold approximately 20%. This clonotype came up many times. CDR3 size: 14 residues. Trimming pared 2 bases from V and 1 base from J, leaving 6 bases between. Looked up from germline, CDR1 is MGHDK and CDR2 is SYGVNS. Sample time point: newly diagnosed GD, antithyroid drugs for less than 3 months. Extracted PBMC RNA gave rise to the TCR library. Separately, the same data were catalogued under a study of T cells in Graves' hyperthyroidism and ophthalmopathy.

The clonotype originates from a woman aged 18-29 years with Graves disease. This specimen was peripheral blood mononuclear cells (PBMCs), taken at new diagnosis, from a patient treated with antithyroid drugs. The chain couples TRBV25-1 to TRBJ2-1; D is undetermined. CDR3 in amino acids: CASSEMASYNEQFF. CDR3 DNA sequence: TGTGCCAGCAGTGAAATGGCATCCTACAATGAGCAGTTCTTC.